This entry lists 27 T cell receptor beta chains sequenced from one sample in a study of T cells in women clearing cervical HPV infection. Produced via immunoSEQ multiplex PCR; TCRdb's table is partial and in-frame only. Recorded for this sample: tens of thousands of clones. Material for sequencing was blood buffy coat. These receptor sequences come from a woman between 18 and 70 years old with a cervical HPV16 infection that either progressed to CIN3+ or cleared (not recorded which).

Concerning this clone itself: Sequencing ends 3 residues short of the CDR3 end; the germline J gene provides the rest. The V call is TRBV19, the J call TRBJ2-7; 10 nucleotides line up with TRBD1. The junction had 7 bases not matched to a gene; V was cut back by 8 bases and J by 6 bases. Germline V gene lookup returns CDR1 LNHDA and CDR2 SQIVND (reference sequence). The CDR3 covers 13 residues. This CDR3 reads CASRGTGAAEQYF. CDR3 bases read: TGTGCCAGTCGAGGGACAGGGGCCGCCGAG.

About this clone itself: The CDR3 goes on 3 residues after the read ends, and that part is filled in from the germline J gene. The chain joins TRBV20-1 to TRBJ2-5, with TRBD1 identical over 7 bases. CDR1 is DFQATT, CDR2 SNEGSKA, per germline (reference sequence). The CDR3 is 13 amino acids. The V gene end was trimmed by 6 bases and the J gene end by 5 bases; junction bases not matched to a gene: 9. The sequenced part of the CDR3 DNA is TGCAGTGCCTCAAGGGGGCGAGGGGAGACC. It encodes CSASRGRGET. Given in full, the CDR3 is CSASRGRGETQYF.

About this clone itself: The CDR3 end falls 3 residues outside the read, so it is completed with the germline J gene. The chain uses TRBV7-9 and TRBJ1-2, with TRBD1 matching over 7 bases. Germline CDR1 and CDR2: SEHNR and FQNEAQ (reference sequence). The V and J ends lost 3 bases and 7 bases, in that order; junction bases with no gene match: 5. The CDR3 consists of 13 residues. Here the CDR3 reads CASSLGQTTGYTF. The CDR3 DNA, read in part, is TGTGCCAGCAGCTTGGGACAGACCACTGGC. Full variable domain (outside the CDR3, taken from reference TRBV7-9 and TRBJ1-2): DTGVSQNPRHKITKRGQNVTFRCDPISEHNRLYWYRQTLGQGPEFLTYFQNEAQLEKSRLLSDRFSAERPKGSFSTLEIQRTEQGDSAMYLCASSLGQTTGYTFGSGTRLTVV.

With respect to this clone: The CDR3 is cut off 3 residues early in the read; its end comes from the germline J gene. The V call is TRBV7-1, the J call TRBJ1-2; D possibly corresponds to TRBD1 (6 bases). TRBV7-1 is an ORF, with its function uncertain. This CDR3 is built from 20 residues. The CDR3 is CASSSSGGPPGGLDTDTYTF. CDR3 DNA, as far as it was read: TGTGCCAGCAGCTCAAGTGGGGGCCCACCGGGGGGGCTTGACACAGATACC.

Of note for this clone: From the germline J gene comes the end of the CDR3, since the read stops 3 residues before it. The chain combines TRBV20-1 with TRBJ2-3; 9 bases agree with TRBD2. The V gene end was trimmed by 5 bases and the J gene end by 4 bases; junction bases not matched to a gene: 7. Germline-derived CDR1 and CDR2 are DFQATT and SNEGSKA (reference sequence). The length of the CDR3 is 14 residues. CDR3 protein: CSAVETSGADTQYF. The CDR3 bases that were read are TGCAGTGCTGTGGAGACTAGCGGAGCAGATACG.

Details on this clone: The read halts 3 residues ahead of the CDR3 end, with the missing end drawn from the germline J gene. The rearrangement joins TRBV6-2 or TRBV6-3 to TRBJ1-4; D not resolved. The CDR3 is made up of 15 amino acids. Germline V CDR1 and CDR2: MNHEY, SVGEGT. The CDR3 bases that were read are TGTGCCAGCAGCAGACTCAGTCTCTATAATTCACCA. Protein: CASSRLSLYNSP. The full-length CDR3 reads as CASSRLSLYNSPLFF.

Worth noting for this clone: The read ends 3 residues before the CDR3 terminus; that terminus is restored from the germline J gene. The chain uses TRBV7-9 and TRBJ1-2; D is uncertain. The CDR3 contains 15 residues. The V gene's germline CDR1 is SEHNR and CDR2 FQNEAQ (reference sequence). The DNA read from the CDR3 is TGTGCCAGCAGCTCTCAGACTAGACCCGTATACGAC. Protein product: CASSSQTRPVYD. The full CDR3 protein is CASSSQTRPVYDYTF.

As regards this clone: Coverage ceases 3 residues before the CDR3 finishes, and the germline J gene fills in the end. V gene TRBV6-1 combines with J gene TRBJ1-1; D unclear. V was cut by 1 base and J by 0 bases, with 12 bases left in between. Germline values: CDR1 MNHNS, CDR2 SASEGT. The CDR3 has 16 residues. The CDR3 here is CASSEVVVIMNTEAFF. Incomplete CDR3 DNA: TGTGCCAGCAGTGAAGTTGTAGTAATAATGAACACTGAA.

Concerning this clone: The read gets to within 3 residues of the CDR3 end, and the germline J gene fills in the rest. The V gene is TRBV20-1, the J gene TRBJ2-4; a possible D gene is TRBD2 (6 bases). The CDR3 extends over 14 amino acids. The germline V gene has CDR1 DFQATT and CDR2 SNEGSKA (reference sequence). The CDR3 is CSESSDLIGGTQYF. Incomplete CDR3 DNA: TGCAGTGAAAGTTCGGACCTCATTGGGGGGACT.

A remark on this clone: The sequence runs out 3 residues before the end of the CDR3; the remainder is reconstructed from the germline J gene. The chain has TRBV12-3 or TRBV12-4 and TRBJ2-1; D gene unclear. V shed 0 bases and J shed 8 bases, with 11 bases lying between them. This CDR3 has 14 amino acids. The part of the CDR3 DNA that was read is TGTGCCAGCAGTTTAGCCCCCCTACGGGATGAG. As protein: CASSLAPLRDE. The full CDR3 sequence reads CASSLAPLRDEQFF.

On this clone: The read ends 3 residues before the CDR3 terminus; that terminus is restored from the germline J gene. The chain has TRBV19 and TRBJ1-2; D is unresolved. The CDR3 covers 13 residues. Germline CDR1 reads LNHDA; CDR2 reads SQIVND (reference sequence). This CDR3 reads CASSIARANDYTF. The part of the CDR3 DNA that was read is TGTGCCAGTAGTATAGCACGAGCGAATGAC. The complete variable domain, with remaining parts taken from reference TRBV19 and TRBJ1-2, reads DGGITQSPKYLFRKEGQNVTLSCEQNLNHDAMYWYRQDPGQGLRLIYYSQIVNDFQKGDIAEGYSVSREKKESFPLTVTSAQKNPTAFYLCASSIARANDYTFGSGTRLTVV.

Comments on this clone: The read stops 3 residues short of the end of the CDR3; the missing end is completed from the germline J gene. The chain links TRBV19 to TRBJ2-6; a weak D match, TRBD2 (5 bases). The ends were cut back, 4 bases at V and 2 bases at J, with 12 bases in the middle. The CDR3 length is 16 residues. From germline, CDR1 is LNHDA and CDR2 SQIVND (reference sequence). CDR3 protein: CASSTGVLPGANVLTF. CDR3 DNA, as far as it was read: TGTGCCAGTAGTACCGGGGTCCTTCCTGGGGCCAACGTC. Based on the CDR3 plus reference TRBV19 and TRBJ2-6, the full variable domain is DGGITQSPKYLFRKEGQNVTLSCEQNLNHDAMYWYRQDPGQGLRLIYYSQIVNDFQKGDIAEGYSVSREKKESFPLTVTSAQKNPTAFYLCASSTGVLPGANVLTFGAGSRLTVL.

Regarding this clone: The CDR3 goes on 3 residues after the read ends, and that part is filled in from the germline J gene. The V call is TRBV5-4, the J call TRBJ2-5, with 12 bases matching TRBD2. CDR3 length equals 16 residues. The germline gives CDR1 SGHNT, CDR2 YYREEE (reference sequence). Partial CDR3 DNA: TGTGCCGCCGCACTCAGACTAGCGGGGGCCTTGGATACC. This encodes CAAALRLAGALDT. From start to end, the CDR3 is CAAALRLAGALDTQYF.

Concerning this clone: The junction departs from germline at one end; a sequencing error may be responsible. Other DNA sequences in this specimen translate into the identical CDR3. The CDR3 loop reads CASSIPRGSGNTIYF. CDR3 bases read: TGTGCCAGTAGTATCCCACGAGGGTCTGGAAACACT. The V gene is TRBV19, the J gene TRBJ1-3; D is uncertain. The CDR3 end lies 3 residues beyond the end of the read and is filled in from the germline J gene. Germline loops: CDR1 LNHDA, CDR2 SQIVND (reference sequence). CDR3 length equals 15 residues.

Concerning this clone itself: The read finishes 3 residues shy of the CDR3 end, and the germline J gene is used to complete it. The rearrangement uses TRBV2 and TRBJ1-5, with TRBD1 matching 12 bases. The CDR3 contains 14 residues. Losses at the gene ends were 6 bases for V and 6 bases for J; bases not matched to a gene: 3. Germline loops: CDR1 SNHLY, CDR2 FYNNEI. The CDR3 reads CASSGTGGGQPQHF. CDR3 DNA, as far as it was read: TGTGCCAGCAGCGGGACAGGGGGCGGTCAGCCC.

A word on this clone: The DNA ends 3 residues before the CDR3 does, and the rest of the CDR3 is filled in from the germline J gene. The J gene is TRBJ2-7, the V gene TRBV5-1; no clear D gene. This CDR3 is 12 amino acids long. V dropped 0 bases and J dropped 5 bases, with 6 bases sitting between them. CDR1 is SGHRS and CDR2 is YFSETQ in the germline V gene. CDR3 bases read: TGCGCCAGCAGCTTGGATTTCAACGAG. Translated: CASSLDFNE. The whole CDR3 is CASSLDFNEQYF.

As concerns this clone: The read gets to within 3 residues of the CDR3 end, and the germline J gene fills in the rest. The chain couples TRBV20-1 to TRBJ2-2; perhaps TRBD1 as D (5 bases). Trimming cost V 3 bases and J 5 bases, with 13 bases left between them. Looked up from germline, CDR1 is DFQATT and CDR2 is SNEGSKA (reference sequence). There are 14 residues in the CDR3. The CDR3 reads CSARTSGKTGELFF. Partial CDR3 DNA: TGCAGTGCTAGGACTTCAGGGAAAACCGGGGAG.

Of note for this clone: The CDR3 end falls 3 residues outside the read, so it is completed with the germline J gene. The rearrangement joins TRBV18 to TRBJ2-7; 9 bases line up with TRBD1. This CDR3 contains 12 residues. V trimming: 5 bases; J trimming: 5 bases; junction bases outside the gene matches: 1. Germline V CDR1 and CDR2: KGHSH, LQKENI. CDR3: CASSWDRDEQYF. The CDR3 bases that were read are TGTGCCAGCTCATGGGACAGGGACGAG.

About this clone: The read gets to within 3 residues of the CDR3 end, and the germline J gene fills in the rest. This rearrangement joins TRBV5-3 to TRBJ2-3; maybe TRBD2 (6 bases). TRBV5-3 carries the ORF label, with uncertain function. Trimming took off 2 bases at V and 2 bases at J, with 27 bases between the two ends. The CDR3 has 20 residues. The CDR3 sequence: CARSFGLTKTRLRDTDTQYF. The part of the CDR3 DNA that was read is TGTGCCAGAAGCTTCGGACTGACCAAAACTAGGCTGCGGGACACAGATACG.

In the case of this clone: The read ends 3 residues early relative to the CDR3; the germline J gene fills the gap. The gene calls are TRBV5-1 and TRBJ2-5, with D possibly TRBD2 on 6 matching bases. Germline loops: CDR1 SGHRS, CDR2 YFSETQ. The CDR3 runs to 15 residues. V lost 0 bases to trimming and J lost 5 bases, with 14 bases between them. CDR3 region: CASSLVGGRGETQYF. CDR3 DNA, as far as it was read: TGCGCCAGCAGCTTGGTGGGGGGTCGTGGGGAGACC.

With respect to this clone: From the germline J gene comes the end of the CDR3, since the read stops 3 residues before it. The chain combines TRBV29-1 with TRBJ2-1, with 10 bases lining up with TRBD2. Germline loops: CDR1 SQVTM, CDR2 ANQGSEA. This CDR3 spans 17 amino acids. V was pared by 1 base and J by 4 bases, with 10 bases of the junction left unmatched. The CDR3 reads CSVEGHPRTSGYNEQFF. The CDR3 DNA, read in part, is TGCAGCGTTGAAGGCCACCCAAGGACTAGCGGTTACAATGAG.

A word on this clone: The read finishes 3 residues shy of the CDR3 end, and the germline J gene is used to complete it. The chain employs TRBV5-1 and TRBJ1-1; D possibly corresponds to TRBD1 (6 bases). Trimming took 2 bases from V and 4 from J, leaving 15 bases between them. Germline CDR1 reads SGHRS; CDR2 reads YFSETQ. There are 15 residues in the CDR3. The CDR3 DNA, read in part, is TGCGCCAGCAGCTTAGAAGGGACAAGCAGCACTGAA. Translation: CASSLEGTSSTE. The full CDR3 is CASSLEGTSSTEAFF. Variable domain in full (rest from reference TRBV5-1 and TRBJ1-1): KAGVTQTPRYLIKTRGQQVTLSCSPISGHRSVSWYQQTPGQGLQFLFEYFSETQRNKGNFPGRFSGRQFSNSRSEMNVSTLELGDSALYLCASSLEGTSSTEAFFGQGTRLTVV.

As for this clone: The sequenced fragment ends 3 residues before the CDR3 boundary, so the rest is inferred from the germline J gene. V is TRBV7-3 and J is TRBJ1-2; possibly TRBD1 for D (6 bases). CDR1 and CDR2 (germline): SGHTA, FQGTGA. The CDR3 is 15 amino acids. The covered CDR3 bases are TGTGCCAGCAGCCCAACCGGGACAAAGGGCCGGGGC. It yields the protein CASSPTGTKGRG. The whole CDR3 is CASSPTGTKGRGYTF. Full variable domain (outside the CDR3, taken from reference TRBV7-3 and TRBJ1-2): GAGVSQTPSNKVTEKGKYVELRCDPISGHTALYWYRQSLGQGPEFLIYFQGTGAADDSGLPNDRFFAVRPEGSVSTLKIQRTERGDSAVYLCASSPTGTKGRGYTFGSGTRLTVV.

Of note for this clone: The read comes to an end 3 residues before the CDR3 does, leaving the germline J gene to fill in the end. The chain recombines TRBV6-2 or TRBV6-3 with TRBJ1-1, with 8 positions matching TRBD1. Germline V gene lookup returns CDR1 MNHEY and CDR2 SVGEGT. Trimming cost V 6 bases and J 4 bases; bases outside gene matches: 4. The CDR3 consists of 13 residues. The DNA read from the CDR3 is TGTGCCAGCAGACACACAGGGGGCACTGAA. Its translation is CASRHTGGTE. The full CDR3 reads CASRHTGGTEAFF.

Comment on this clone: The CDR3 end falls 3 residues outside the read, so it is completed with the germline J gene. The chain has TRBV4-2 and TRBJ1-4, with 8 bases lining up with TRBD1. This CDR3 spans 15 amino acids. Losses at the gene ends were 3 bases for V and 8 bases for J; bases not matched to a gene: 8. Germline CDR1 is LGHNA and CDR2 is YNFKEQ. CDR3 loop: CASSQDQGAGEKLFF. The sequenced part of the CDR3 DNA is TGTGCCAGCAGCCAGGATCAGGGGGCAGGGGAAAAA.

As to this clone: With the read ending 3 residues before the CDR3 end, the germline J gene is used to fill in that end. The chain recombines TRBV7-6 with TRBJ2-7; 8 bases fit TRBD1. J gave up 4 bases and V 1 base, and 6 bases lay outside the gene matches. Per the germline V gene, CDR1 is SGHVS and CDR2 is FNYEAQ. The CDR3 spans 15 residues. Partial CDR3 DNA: TGTGCCAGCAGCTTAGGCGGGACAGGTGGTTACGAG. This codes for CASSLGGTGGYE. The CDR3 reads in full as CASSLGGTGGYEQYF.

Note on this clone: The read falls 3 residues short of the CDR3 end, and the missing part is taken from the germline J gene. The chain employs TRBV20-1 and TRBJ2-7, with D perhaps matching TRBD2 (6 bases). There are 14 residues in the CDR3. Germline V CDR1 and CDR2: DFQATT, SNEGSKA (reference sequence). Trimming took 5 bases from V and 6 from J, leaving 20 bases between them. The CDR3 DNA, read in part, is TGCAGTGCTGTCCCGGGACTCCGGGGCCTCGAG. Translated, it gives CSAVPGLRGLE. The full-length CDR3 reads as CSAVPGLRGLEQYF.